This record looks at one TCR beta chain sequence and its context. Original processing methods: Amplification of reference gene primers provided the estimated nucleated cell counts. Assay: immunoSEQ multiplex PCR; the TCRdb copy retains only in-frame clones and omits some. The D gene and trimming were derived from the DNA, and the V and J assignments and clone size from that table. Of 350,000 or so clones in the sample, around nine tenths were seen once. The data belong to a study of blood T cell repertoires in COVID-19. The length of the CDR3 is 14 residues. Per the germline V gene, CDR1 is SQVTM and CDR2 is ANQGSEA. V was clipped by 2 bases and J by 4 bases; unmatched bases: 4.

The gene calls are TRBV29-1 and TRBJ1-1; 10 bases fit TRBD1. The sequenced sample consisted of peripheral blood. The origin of this receptor is a woman aged 55 to 70 with COVID-19, enrolled during active disease. The DNA for the CDR3 is TGCAGCGTTGAAAGGGACAGGGGACGCACTGAAGCTTTCTTT. It is translated as CSVERDRGRTEAFF.